A single sample gave rise to the 20 T cell receptor beta chains below, sequenced in a study of CD8+ T cells in alopecia areata. As for treatment: oral pan-JAK inhibitor, 5-10 mg twice daily. Isolated RNA was reverse transcribed into cDNA used as the sequencing template. The table came from immunoSEQ multiplex PCR; TCRdb's copy has only in-frame clones and leaves some out. The sample includes 150,000 to 200,000 clones, approximately 51% of them seen just once. The specimen comprised CD8+ T cells sorted from blood, sampled at week 52, from a patient treated with tofacitinib. The receptors derive from a human donor with alopecia areata.

This clone was detected a few times. The chain links TRBV2 to TRBJ2-4; no clear D. The CDR3 is 15 amino acids. Germline CDR1 SNHLY, CDR2 FYNNEI. Trimming pared 3 bases from V and 0 bases from J, leaving 9 bases between. The CDR3 DNA is TGTGCCAGCAGTGACCCGAGACTAGCCAAAAACATTCAGTACTTC. It is translated as CASSDPRLAKNIQYF.

A few counts support this clone. V is TRBV14 and J is TRBJ2-4; unclear D gene. The CDR3 sequence is 15 residues long. Trimming removed 0 bases from V and 7 bases from J, with 13 bases in between. Germline loops: CDR1 SGHDN, CDR2 FVKESK. CDR3 sequence reads: CASSQDPGRGNIQYF. The CDR3 DNA reads as TGTGCCAGCAGCCAAGATCCCGGACGTGGCAACATTCAGTACTTC.

CDR3 protein: CSVGGLEQYF. Here the CDR3 DNA reads TGCAGCGTTGGGGGCCTCGAGCAGTACTTC. The chain combines TRBV29-1 with TRBJ2-7, with a possible D match to TRBD1 (5 bases). Germline V gives CDR1 SQVTM, CDR2 ANQGSEA. The CDR3 contains 10 residues. Trimming left V 4 bases short and J 6 bases short, with 7 bases between.

The J gene is TRBJ1-1, the V gene TRBV11-2; D unclear. CDR3 length equals 12 residues. Trimming stripped 1 base from V and 4 bases from J, with 4 bases between. Germline-derived CDR1 and CDR2 are SGHAT and FQNNGV. Here the CDR3 DNA reads TGTGCCAGCAGCTTAGTCGTCACTGAAGCTTTCTTT. Residues: CASSLVVTEAFF.

V usage is TRBV29-1 and J usage is TRBJ1-2; 8 nucleotides match TRBD1. The CDR3 loop spans 13 amino acids. Germline lookup yields CDR1 SQVTM and CDR2 ANQGSEA. The V segment lost 1 base and the J segment 7 bases; nucleotides outside the gene matches: 5. CDR3 DNA: TGCAGCGTTGAAGTGACAGGGGACTCTGGCTACACCTTC. It specifies CSVEVTGDSGYTF.

The V call is TRBV13, the J call TRBJ2-3, with 7 bases fitting TRBD2. V dropped 7 bases and J dropped 5; count of bases not matched to a gene: 6. Germline CDR1 and CDR2: PRHDT and FYEKMQ (reference sequence). The CDR3 runs 13 residues. The CDR3, as DNA: TGTGCCAGCACCCTAGGCGGGGGAGATACGCAGTATTTT. It encodes CASTLGGGDTQYF.

This clone has just a few counts. The rearrangement links TRBV6-6 to TRBJ2-7; D remains ambiguous. The CDR3 totals 15 residues. V shed 8 bases and J shed 4 bases, with 21 bases lying between them. Germline V CDR1 and CDR2: MNHNY, SVGAGI (reference sequence). CDR3 DNA: TGTGCCAGCGGGTGGGTGACCAAGGCTGCTTACGAGCAGTACTTC. Its protein is CASGWVTKAAYEQYF.

This sequence joins TRBV4-3 and TRBJ2-1, with 8 nucleotides matching TRBD2. CDR1 and CDR2 from the germline V gene are LGHNA and YSLEER. After removal of 3 bases from V and 4 bases from J, the junction contained 8 bases not matched to a gene. The CDR3 loop spans 16 amino acids. As DNA, the CDR3 is TGCGCCAGCAGCCACCCGGCGGGGGGACAATACAATGAGCAGTTCTTC. Protein: CASSHPAGGQYNEQFF.

The chain is built from TRBV11-2 and TRBJ2-5, with no clear D. Germline V CDR1 and CDR2: SGHAT, FQNNGV. Trimming cost V 0 bases and J 5 bases, with 13 bases left between them. The length of the CDR3 is 15 residues. This CDR3 reads CASSLDGRNGETQYF. The CDR3 DNA reads as TGTGCCAGCAGCTTAGATGGTAGGAATGGGGAGACCCAGTACTTC.

The chain links TRBV29-1 to TRBJ2-3; D may be TRBD1 (5 bases). The CDR3 is made up of 10 amino acids. V shed 6 bases and J shed 5 bases, with 6 bases lying between them. Germline CDR1 SQVTM, CDR2 ANQGSEA. The CDR3 DNA reads as TGCAGCGTAGGGGTAGATACGCAGTATTTT. Translation: CSVGVDTQYF.

The chain is built from TRBV6-6 and TRBJ1-5, with no clear D. The ends were cut back, 4 bases at V and 4 bases at J, with 5 bases in the middle. CDR1 is MNHNY and CDR2 is SVGAGI in the germline V gene (reference sequence). There are 12 residues in the CDR3. The CDR3, as DNA: TGTGCCAGCAGTTTGGGGAATCAGCCCCAGCATTTT. Translation gives CASSLGNQPQHF.

The chain links TRBV10-1 to TRBJ2-2; D remains ambiguous. V lost 3 bases and J lost 7, with 9 bases in between. This CDR3 has 13 amino acids. Germline V CDR1 and CDR2: WNHNN, SYGVQD (reference sequence). As DNA, the CDR3 is TGCGCCAGCAGTGACAACTTGATCGGGGAGCTGTTTTTT. Translation: CASSDNLIGELFF.

This clone came up a few times. The chain links TRBV29-1 to TRBJ1-2, with D perhaps TRBD1 (6 bases). V lost 7 bases to trimming and J lost 4 bases, with 13 bases between them. Per the germline V gene, CDR1 is SQVTM and CDR2 is ANQGSEA. This CDR3 is built from 12 residues. CDR3 loop: CSAGGAGYGYTF. CDR3 DNA: TGCAGCGCCGGGGGGGCAGGCTATGGCTACACCTTC.

The genes are TRBV4-1 and TRBJ1-3; 7 bases match TRBD1. This CDR3 contains 14 residues. Germline CDR1 is MGHRA and CDR2 is YSYEKL. V gave up 4 bases and J gave up 13 bases; unmatched junction bases: 13. CDR3 amino acids: CASSPRQGEGRIYF. CDR3 coding DNA: TGCGCCAGCAGCCCTAGACAGGGCGAGGGTAGGATATATTTT.

The chain links TRBV10-3 to TRBJ1-1, with TRBD1 as a possible D gene (6 bases). Germline CDR1 ENHRY, CDR2 SYGVKD. The CDR3 runs to 16 residues. V was trimmed by 2 bases and J by 1 base, leaving 14 bases between them. CDR3 nucleotide sequence: TGTGCCATCAGTGAGGGGCAACAGGGCCAGAACACTGAAGCTTTCTTT. Amino acid sequence: CAISEGQQGQNTEAFF.

CDR3 DNA: TGTGCCAGCAGCCTTACAGGGGAGGGATCGGAGACTGAAGCTTTCTTT. Protein sequence: CASSLTGEGSETEAFF. The chain carries TRBV4-2 and TRBJ1-1; TRBD1 agrees at 7 bases. V shed 4 bases and J 5 bases; nucleotides not matched to a gene: 13. This CDR3 is 16 amino acids long. The germline V gene has CDR1 LGHNA and CDR2 YNFKEQ.

The chain couples TRBV13 to TRBJ1-1; 7 nucleotides align to TRBD1. Germline assignment: CDR1 PRHDT and CDR2 FYEKMQ (reference sequence). The CDR3 loop spans 17 amino acids. The V and J ends lost 5 bases and 5 bases, in that order; junction bases with no gene match: 17. Written as DNA, the CDR3 is TGTGCCAGCAGCGCCGGACAGCGGGCACAGGGGTGGACTGAAGCTTTCTTT. Translating it yields CASSAGQRAQGWTEAFF.

The table lists this clone with a few counts. This chain connects TRBV7-9 to TRBJ2-7; 8 bases line up with TRBD1. Germline CDR1 and CDR2: SEHNR and FQNEAQ (reference sequence). The CDR3 length is 12 residues. J gave up 5 bases and V 5 bases, and 2 bases lay outside the gene matches. CDR3 sequence reads: CASSPGGHEQYF. The CDR3 region has the DNA TGTGCCAGCAGCCCAGGGGGCCACGAGCAGTACTTC.

J is TRBJ1-2 and V is TRBV5-4; no firm D call. The CDR3 consists of 11 residues. CDR1 is SGHNT, CDR2 YYREEE, per germline (reference sequence). Trimming cost V 0 bases and J 7 bases, with 4 bases left between them. This chain's CDR3 is CASSLGGGYTF. DNA of the CDR3: TGTGCCAGCAGCTTGGGGGGTGGCTACACCTTC.

This chain joins TRBV27 and TRBJ2-7; 8 bases are a match to TRBD1. Unmatched junction bases numbered 0, after V lost 2 bases and J lost 0 bases. The CDR3 runs to 14 residues. The germline gives CDR1 MNHEY, CDR2 SMNVEV (reference sequence). The DNA of the CDR3 is TGTGCCAGCAGTTTAACAGGGGGCTCCTACGAGCAGTACTTC. It codes for CASSLTGGSYEQYF.